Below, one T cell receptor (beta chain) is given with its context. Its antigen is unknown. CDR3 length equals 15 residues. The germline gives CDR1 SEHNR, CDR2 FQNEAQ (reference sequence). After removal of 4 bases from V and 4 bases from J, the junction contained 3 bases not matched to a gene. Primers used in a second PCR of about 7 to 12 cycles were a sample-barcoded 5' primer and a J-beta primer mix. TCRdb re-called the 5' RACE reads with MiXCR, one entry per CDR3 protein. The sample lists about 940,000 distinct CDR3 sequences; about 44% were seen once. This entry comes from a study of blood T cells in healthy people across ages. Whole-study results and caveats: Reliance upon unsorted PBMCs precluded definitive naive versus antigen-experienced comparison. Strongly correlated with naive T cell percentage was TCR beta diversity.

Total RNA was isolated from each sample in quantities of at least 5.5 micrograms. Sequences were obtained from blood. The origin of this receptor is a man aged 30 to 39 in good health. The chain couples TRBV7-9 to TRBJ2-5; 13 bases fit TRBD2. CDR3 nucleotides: TGTGCCAGCAGCTATGGACTAGCGGGGGCAGAGACCCAGTACTTC. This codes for CASSYGLAGAETQYF.